These 8 T cell receptor beta chains came from one sample sequenced in a study of blood T cell repertoires in COVID-19. TCRdb's table, derived via immunoSEQ multiplex PCR, lists solely in-frame clones and lacks some. The data show 150,000 or so clones, with about 83% seen just once and 3.6% held by the top ten. The sample consisted of PBMCs or T cells enriched from blood (not recorded which). Source of these receptors: a woman between 50 and 59 years old in a cohort exposed to, infected with or recovered from COVID-19 (not recorded which).

This chain uses TRBV3-1 (or the pseudogene TRBV3-2) with TRBJ1-2; tentatively, D is TRBD1 (5 bases). The CDR3 runs 16 residues. CDR1 and CDR2 from the germline V gene are LGHDT and YNNKEL (reference sequence). The V gene lost 4 bases and the J gene lost 2 bases, with 17 bases spanning the gap. CDR3 coding DNA: TGTGCCAGCAGCCTTCTAGGACACACAGAGAACTATGGCTACACCTTC. Its translation is CASSLLGHTENYGYTF.

The chain is built from TRBV28 and TRBJ1-5; D is unclear. V lost 3 bases and J 2 bases, leaving 14 bases between the germline ends. Germline assignment: CDR1 MDHEN and CDR2 SYDVKM. The length of the CDR3 is 16 residues. As DNA, the CDR3 is TGTGCCAGCAGTTTTCCACCCGGGGTGGGCAATCAGCCCCAGCATTTT. This sequence encodes CASSFPPGVGNQPQHF.

The rearrangement links TRBV11-2 to TRBJ2-3; 8 bases match TRBD1. The V gene end was trimmed by 6 bases and the J gene end by 4 bases; junction bases not matched to a gene: 3. Germline CDR1 and CDR2: SGHAT and FQNNGV. The CDR3 runs to 13 residues. This chain's CDR3 is CASSPTGADTQYF. The CDR3 DNA follows: TGTGCCAGCAGTCCGACAGGGGCAGATACGCAGTATTTT.

The chain has TRBV21-1 and TRBJ2-5; TRBD2, the table's D call, was not compared with the DNA. TRBV21-1 constitutes a pseudogene. This CDR3 is built from 14 residues. The CDR3 coding sequence is TGTGCCAGCAGACTTAAGCGGGTCCAAGAGACCCAGTACTTC. This translates into CASRLKRVQETQYF.

This chain uses TRBV5-1 with TRBJ1-4; 9 nucleotides align to TRBD1. CDR1 and CDR2 (germline): SGHRS, YFSETQ. The CDR3 loop spans 15 amino acids. With V trimmed by 4 bases and J by 5 bases, 6 bases remained unmatched. The CDR3 loop is CASSLSGQGNEKLFF. For the CDR3, the DNA is TGCGCCAGCAGCCTCTCTGGACAGGGGAATGAAAAACTGTTTTTT.

The chain combines TRBV28 with TRBJ2-2; 7 bases map to TRBD1. V dropped 8 bases and J dropped 3; count of bases not matched to a gene: 3. CDR1 and CDR2 (germline): MDHEN, SYDVKM. CDR3 length: 13 amino acids. The CDR3 loop reads CASQGVDTGELFF. The CDR3 nucleotides are TGTGCCAGCCAGGGGGTGGACACCGGGGAGCTGTTTTTT.

The CDR3 DNA reads TGTGCCAGCAGCCCACTAGGGACAGGACAAGAGACCCAGTACTTC. Amino acid sequence: CASSPLGTGQETQYF. The gene calls are TRBV3-1 (or the pseudogene TRBV3-2) and TRBJ2-5; 8 bases are a match to TRBD1. The CDR3 extends over 15 amino acids. Germline-derived CDR1 and CDR2 are LGHDT and YNNKEL (reference sequence). Germline trimming cut 4 bases from V and 2 bases from J; bases unmatched to any gene: 6.

The J gene is TRBJ2-3, the V gene TRBV4-2; 10 positions match TRBD1. This CDR3 spans 16 amino acids. Germline V lookup: CDR1 LGHNA, CDR2 YNFKEQ. With 4 bases clipped from V and 4 bases from J, the junction kept 8 bases outside the gene matches. CDR3 region: CASSPQDRGFPDTQYF. CDR3 in DNA: TGTGCCAGCAGCCCACAGGACAGGGGGTTTCCAGATACGCAGTATTTT.